This T cell receptor (beta chain) stems from a study of T cell responses to AZD1222 COVID-19 vaccine. Turning to the study itself: Second doses at about 4 or about 12 weeks were pooled. Study conclusions and caveats: Only a handful of AZD1222 recipients were seropositive at baseline. White British ancestry dominated among donors, who included more females, and clonal diversity was possibly underestimated. Recipients of two AZD1222 doses showed rising Spike-specific TCR breadth and depth.

Produced via immunoSEQ multiplex PCR; TCRdb's table is partial and in-frame only. The sample yields 150,000 or so clones, 90% seen once. The CDR3 contains 15 residues. The V gene lost 4 bases and the J gene lost 2 bases, with 12 bases spanning the gap. Germline CDR1 and CDR2: MNHEY and SMNVEV (reference sequence). Points on this clone: As yet, its antigen is unknown.

Sequencing used peripheral blood, obtained on day 0 of AZD1222 vaccination. This sequence originates from an adult in good health. This chain links TRBV27 with TRBJ1-5, with D possibly being TRBD1 (6 bases). The CDR3: CASSSDSDGNQPQHF. The CDR3 DNA reads as TGTGCCAGCAGTTCGGACAGCGACGGCAATCAGCCCCAGCATTTT.